This T cell receptor beta chain is drawn from a study of cytotoxic CD8 clonotypes in ibrutinib-treated CLL. As regards this clone: Its antigen is still unknown.

The CDR3 contains 17 residues. The ends lost 1 base at V and 8 bases at J; junction bases unmatched: 9. CDR1 and CDR2 (germline): MDHEN, SYDVKM. Findings and limits, study-wide: Measured clonality at baseline was greater than in age-matched healthy donors and tracked with circulating CD8+ T-cell counts. With treatment, public clonotypes, which were uncommon, either contracted or remained stable.

Sequenced by immunoSEQ multiplex PCR; TCRdb stores in-frame clones only, minus some. This table holds about 60,000 clones, 50% to 70% found once. The source material was PBMCs, sampled at disease progression, from a patient treated with ibrutinib. The TCR sequence derives from a human donor with chronic lymphocytic leukemia. The chain employs TRBV28 and TRBJ2-1; 12 positions match TRBD2. CDR3 in DNA: TGTGCCAGCAGTTTATCCCTTCGACTAGCGGGAGCATATGAGCAGTTCTTC. This encodes CASSLSLRLAGAYEQFF.